This entry concerns a single T cell receptor beta chain. The germline gives CDR1 SGDLS, CDR2 YYNGEE. CDR3 length: 15 amino acids. V lost 3 bases, J lost 1 base, and 6 bases stayed unmatched. Produced via immunoSEQ multiplex PCR; TCRdb's table is partial and in-frame only. The sample carries more than 85,000 clones, about 83% recorded once. This sample is drawn from a study of glioma-infiltrating T cells after dendritic cell vaccination. The source was blood, collected before dendritic cell vaccination. The receptor's source is a human donor with glioblastoma. The gene calls are TRBV9 and TRBJ1-1, with 7 bases identical to TRBD1. CDR3 coding DNA: TGTGCCAGCAGCGCTACGACAGGGACGAACACTGAAGCTTTCTTT. This sequence encodes CASSATTGTNTEAFF.